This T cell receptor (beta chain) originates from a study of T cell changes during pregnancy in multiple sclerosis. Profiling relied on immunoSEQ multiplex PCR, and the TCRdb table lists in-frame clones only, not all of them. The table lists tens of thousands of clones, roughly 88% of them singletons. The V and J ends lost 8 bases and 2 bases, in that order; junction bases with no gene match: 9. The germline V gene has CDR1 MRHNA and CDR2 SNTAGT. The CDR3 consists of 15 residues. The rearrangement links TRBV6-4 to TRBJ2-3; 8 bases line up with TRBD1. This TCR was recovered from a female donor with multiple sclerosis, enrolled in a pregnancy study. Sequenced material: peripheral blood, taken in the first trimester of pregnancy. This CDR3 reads CASRPSTGDTDTQYF. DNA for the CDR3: TGTGCCAGCCGACCCTCGACAGGGGACACAGATACGCAGTATTTT.